The subject of this entry is one TCR beta chain. Study processing details: Reference gene primer amplification gave estimated nucleated cell counts. Profiling relied on immunoSEQ multiplex PCR, and the TCRdb table lists in-frame clones only, not all of them. D and trimming were read from the DNA, whereas the V and J calls and clone size are those reported in that table. The profile shows around 260,000 clones, approximately 89% of them singletons. V lost 1 base and J lost 4; bases outside the gene matches: 10. Germline-derived CDR1 and CDR2 are MGHRA and YSYEKL. This CDR3 region has 17 residues. The sample originates from a study of blood T cell repertoires in COVID-19. Study information: COVID-19 samples collected from the United States, Italy and Spain covered acute and convalescent phases. T cells, B-cell-depleted T cells, or PBMCs supplied cDNA or gDNA.

The chain has TRBV4-1 and TRBJ2-5; TRBD2 agrees at 9 bases. The TCR comes from a man in his forties or fifties who had recovered from COVID-19. The specimen was peripheral blood. The chain's CDR3 is CASSQGAGGGAGETQYF. DNA for the CDR3: TGCGCCAGCAGCCAAGGAGCAGGCGGGGGGGCCGGAGAGACCCAGTACTTC.